Included here is one T cell receptor (beta chain) sequence, with context. TCRdb's table, derived via immunoSEQ multiplex PCR, lists solely in-frame clones and lacks some. In the table there are fewer than 250,000 clones, 92% of which are singletons. The data derive from a study of blood T cell repertoires in COVID-19. Study summary: Acute and convalescent COVID-19 specimens originated in the United States, Italy and Spain.

Sequencing used peripheral blood. This receptor was identified in a man aged 25-45 years with acute or convalescent COVID-19.

CDR3 protein: CASSPQGLVGLNTQYF. The CDR3 region has the DNA TGTGCCAGCAGCCCCCAAGGACTAGTGGGTTTGAATACGCAGTATTTT. This chain links TRBV9 with TRBJ2-3, with 7 bases lining up with TRBD2. Per germline, CDR1 SGDLS and CDR2 YYNGEE. The CDR3 is 16 amino acids. The junction had 15 bases not matched to a gene; V was cut back by 4 bases and J by 7 bases.